These 16 T cell receptor beta chains were sequenced from one sample in a study of cytomegalovirus exposure and HLA in healthy donors. 13 Jbeta primers and 60 Vbeta primers were used for the PCR. Only in-frame clones appear in the TCRdb table, and some are missing; sequencing was by immunoSEQ multiplex PCR. This sample has 85,000 to 95,000 clones, with about 63% found just once. Sequencing used PBMCs. These receptors originate from a woman aged 30 to 39 in good health and CMV-seronegative.

The chain employs TRBV7-3 and TRBJ1-1; D is ambiguous. The CDR3 has 13 amino acids. The V and J ends lost 5 bases and 5 bases respectively, with 12 bases between them. Germline CDR1 reads SGHTA; CDR2 reads FQGTGA. As DNA, the CDR3 is TGTGCCAGCAGCGCCGACTCGAGGACTGAAGCTTTCTTT. It translates to CASSADSRTEAFF.

A remark on this clone: At one boundary the junction diverges from the germline segment, which might be a read error. This chain connects TRBV6-1 to TRBJ2-7, with D perhaps TRBD1 (5 bases). Germline values: CDR1 MNHNS, CDR2 SASEGT. This CDR3 spans 14 amino acids. In DNA form, the CDR3 reads TGTGCCAGCAGTGAAAGACAGACCTCCTCCGAGCAGTACTTC. Translated: CASSERQTSSEQYF.

This clone has more than one count but fewer than ten. The J gene is TRBJ2-7, the V gene TRBV4-3, with D maybe TRBD1 (5 bases). The CDR3 has 15 amino acids. Trimming left V 0 bases short and J 3 bases short, with 12 bases between. Germline lookup yields CDR1 LGHNA and CDR2 YSLEER. In nucleotides, the CDR3 is TGCGCCAGCAGCCAAGAAAGGGGTGGGTACTACGAGCAGTACTTC. This encodes CASSQERGGYYEQYF.

The chain is built from TRBV6-5 and TRBJ2-7; 9 bases fit TRBD2. V was pared by 2 bases and J by 5 bases, with 4 bases of the junction left unmatched. Germline V lookup: CDR1 MNHEY, CDR2 SVGAGI. The CDR3 loop spans 14 amino acids. The CDR3 reads CASSYLAGINEQYF. DNA for the CDR3: TGTGCCAGCAGTTACCTAGCGGGGATTAACGAGCAGTACTTC.

V is TRBV9 and J is TRBJ2-7, with 8 bases aligning to TRBD2. This CDR3 comprises 17 residues. Germline V lookup: CDR1 SGDLS, CDR2 YYNGEE. After removal of 3 bases from V and 2 bases from J, the junction contained 13 bases not matched to a gene. This CDR3 is CASSAAPSGSRAYEQYF. CDR3 DNA sequence: TGTGCCAGCAGCGCCGCCCCAAGCGGGAGTAGGGCCTACGAGCAGTACTTC.

The V gene is TRBV6-5, the J gene TRBJ2-7, with D perhaps TRBD1 (5 bases). The length of the CDR3 is 15 residues. Between the trimmed V and J ends, which lost 5 bases and 1 base, there was a span of 15 bases. Germline assignment: CDR1 MNHEY and CDR2 SVGAGI. The CDR3 DNA is TGTGCCAGCAGTACGATTACCAGGGATTCCTACGAGCAGTACTTC. This gives the protein CASSTITRDSYEQYF.

This clone was found a few times. The V and J genes are TRBV5-4 and TRBJ2-1, with 10 positions matching TRBD1. The germline CDR1 and CDR2 sequences are SGHNT and YYREEE (reference sequence). Trimming removed 3 bases from V and 5 bases from J; junction bases left unmatched: 11. The CDR3 spans 17 residues. As DNA, the CDR3 is TGTGCCAGCAGCTGGGGGGGGCGACAGGGGGCCAACAATGAGCAGTTCTTC. Translation gives CASSWGGRQGANNEQFF.

The gene calls are TRBV4-1 and TRBJ1-4; 10 nucleotides line up with TRBD1. Germline V gene data show CDR1 as MGHRA and CDR2 as YSYEKL. The length of the CDR3 is 19 residues. V shed 1 base, J shed 7 bases, and the junction held 15 bases outside the gene matches. CDR3 protein: CASSQARRQGAPSGEKLFF. The CDR3 DNA is TGCGCCAGCAGCCAAGCAAGGCGACAGGGGGCGCCCAGTGGTGAAAAACTGTTTTTT.

The genes are TRBV5-1 and TRBJ2-5, with a tentative D call TRBD1 (8 bases). Judging by the DNA end, TRBJ2-7 fits better; the J call may be wrong. The CDR3 runs to 15 residues. Germline V CDR1 and CDR2: SGHRS, YFSETQ. CDR3 in DNA: TGCGCCAGCAGCAGCTACAGGGGGGGATCCTACGAGCAGTACTTC. Translation gives CASSSYRGGSYEQYF.

The chain joins TRBV29-1 to TRBJ2-6; D perhaps matches TRBD1 (6 bases). From germline, CDR1 is SQVTM and CDR2 ANQGSEA. This CDR3 has 16 residues. Trimming shortened V by 4 bases and J by 9 bases, and 22 bases separated the two germline ends. Here the CDR3 reads CSVGGSRDITFNVLTF. CDR3 nucleotides: TGCAGCGTTGGGGGGAGTCGGGACATCACCTTCAACGTCCTGACTTTC.

V gene TRBV18 combines with J gene TRBJ1-5, with D perhaps matching TRBD1 (6 bases). Germline lookup yields CDR1 KGHSH and CDR2 LQKENI. CDR3 length: 16 amino acids. V dropped 2 bases and J dropped 7 bases, with 18 bases sitting between them. DNA for the CDR3: TGTGCCAGCTCACCAGGGTCCGGGACACTCTCCCAGCCCCAGCATTTT. It encodes CASSPGSGTLSQPQHF.

The J gene is TRBJ1-4, the V gene TRBV19; 8 bases agree with TRBD1. CDR1 LNHDA and CDR2 SQIVND come from the germline V gene (reference sequence). CDR3 size: 15 residues. The V gene end was trimmed by 8 bases and the J gene end by 4 bases; junction bases not matched to a gene: 9. The DNA for the CDR3 is TGTGCCAGTCAACCCGGACAGGGCATTAATGAAAAACTGTTTTTT. As protein: CASQPGQGINEKLFF.

The rearrangement joins TRBV19 to TRBJ2-3; D not certain. The germline CDR1 and CDR2 sequences are LNHDA and SQIVND (reference sequence). This CDR3 has 12 amino acids. V was trimmed by 5 bases and J by 5 bases, leaving 8 bases between them. The CDR3 nucleotides read TGTGCCAGTAGTGAAAACAGAGATACGCAGTATTTT. Translation gives CASSENRDTQYF.

Only one count was recorded for this clone. The gene calls are TRBV5-1 and TRBJ1-2, with 7 bases lining up with TRBD1. Germline loops: CDR1 SGHRS, CDR2 YFSETQ. After removal of 0 bases from V and 6 bases from J, the junction contained 5 bases not matched to a gene. CDR3 length equals 14 residues. The CDR3 DNA sequence: TGCGCCAGCAGCTTGGGGGAACAGGGGAATGGCTACACCTTC. Its protein is CASSLGEQGNGYTF.

The J gene is TRBJ2-7, the V gene TRBV11-1; 15 nucleotides line up with TRBD2. Germline V CDR1 and CDR2: SGHAT, FQDESV (reference sequence). V shed 4 bases, J shed 3 bases, and the junction held 7 bases outside the gene matches. This CDR3 spans 17 amino acids. CDR3 region: CASSSRTSGRAFYEQYF. As DNA, the CDR3 is TGTGCCAGCAGCTCTCGGACTAGCGGGAGGGCCTTCTACGAGCAGTACTTC.

The gene calls are TRBV18 and TRBJ1-2; tentatively, D is TRBD1 (5 bases). The germline CDR1 and CDR2 sequences are KGHSH and LQKENI. The V gene lost 0 bases and the J gene lost 3 bases, with 17 bases spanning the gap. CDR3 size: 17 residues. CDR3 residues: CASSPPSIPGRDYGYTF. The CDR3, as DNA: TGTGCCAGCTCACCACCTTCAATCCCAGGGCGCGACTATGGCTACACCTTC.